The clone carrying this T cell receptor (beta chain) is classed as medium-sized. Its ends do not fully match the called genes, so a read error is possible. Sequencing was performed with immunoSEQ multiplex PCR; in TCRdb, only in-frame clones are kept and a portion is missing. The data contain roughly 100,000 clones, around 92% of them seen just once; the ten biggest clones take up more than 1.5%. Looked up from germline, CDR1 is MNHEY and CDR2 is SVGAGI. The CDR3 is made up of 13 amino acids. This specimen belongs to a study of T cell changes during pregnancy in multiple sclerosis. The sequence was collected from a female donor in good health, enrolled as a control in a pregnancy study. J is TRBJ2-5 and V is TRBV6-5; TRBD1 matches at 7 bases. The sequencing used peripheral blood, collected after pregnancy. CDR3 in amino acids: CASGSQGVVTKYF. The CDR3 nucleotides are TGTGCCAGCGGGTCTCAGGGGGTGGTGACCAAGTACTTC.